The 2 T cell receptor beta chains given below trace back to one sample, sequenced in a study of CD8+ T cells in alopecia areata. RNA was extracted and reverse transcribed into cDNA as the sequencing template. Using immunoSEQ multiplex PCR, the repertoire was profiled, and TCRdb retains in-frame clones only, with some absent. The sample shows over 200,000 clones, 64% of them seen only once. Documented treatment: oral pan-JAK inhibitor, 5-10 mg twice daily. The sequencing used CD4+ T cells sorted from blood, collected at week 4, from a patient treated with tofacitinib. These receptors came from a human donor with alopecia areata.

The table lists this clone with a count of one. The chain has TRBV30 and TRBJ1-5, with D possibly matching TRBD1 (6 bases). Per germline, CDR1 GTSNPN and CDR2 SVGIG (reference sequence). The V end lost 1 base, the J end lost 0 bases, and 10 bases lay between the germline ends. The CDR3 length is 15 residues. The CDR3 region has the DNA TGTGCCTGGAGTGAAGGACAGTATAGCAATCAGCCCCAGCATTTT. This sequence encodes CAWSEGQYSNQPQHF.

This chain uses TRBV27 with TRBJ2-5, with 14 nucleotides matching TRBD2. The V and J ends lost 6 bases and 5 bases, in that order; junction bases with no gene match: 11. The CDR3 runs 17 residues. From germline, CDR1 is MNHEY and CDR2 SMNVEV (reference sequence). The CDR3 loop is CASRPGPGLAGDETQYF. The CDR3 nucleotides read TGTGCCAGCAGGCCCGGTCCGGGACTAGCGGGGGATGAGACCCAGTACTTC.